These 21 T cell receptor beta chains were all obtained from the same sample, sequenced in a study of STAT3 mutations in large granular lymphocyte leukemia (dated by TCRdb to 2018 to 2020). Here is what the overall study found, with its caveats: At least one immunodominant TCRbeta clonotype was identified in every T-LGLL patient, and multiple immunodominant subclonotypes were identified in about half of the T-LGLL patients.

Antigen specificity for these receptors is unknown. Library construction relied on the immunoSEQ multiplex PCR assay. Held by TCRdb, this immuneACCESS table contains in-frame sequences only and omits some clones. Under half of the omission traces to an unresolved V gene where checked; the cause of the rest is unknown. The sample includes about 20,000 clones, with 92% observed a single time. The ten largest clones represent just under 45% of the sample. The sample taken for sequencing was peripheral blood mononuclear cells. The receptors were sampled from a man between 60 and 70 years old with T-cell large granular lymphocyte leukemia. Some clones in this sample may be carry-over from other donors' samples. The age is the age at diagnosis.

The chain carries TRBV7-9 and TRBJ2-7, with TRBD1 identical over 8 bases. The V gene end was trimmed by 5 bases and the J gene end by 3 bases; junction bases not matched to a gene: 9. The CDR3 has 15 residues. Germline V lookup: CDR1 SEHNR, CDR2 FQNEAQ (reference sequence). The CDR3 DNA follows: TGTGCCAGCAGCCGAGGTGGACAGGGTCTCTACGAGCAGTACTTC. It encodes CASSRGGQGLYEQYF.

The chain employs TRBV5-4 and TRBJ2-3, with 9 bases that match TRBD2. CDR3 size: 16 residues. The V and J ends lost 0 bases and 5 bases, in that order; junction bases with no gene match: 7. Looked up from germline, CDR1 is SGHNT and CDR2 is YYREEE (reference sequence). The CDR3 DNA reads TGTGCCAGCAGCTTGGAGGCGGGAGGGAAGAGAGATACGCAGTATTTT. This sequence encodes CASSLEAGGKRDTQYF.

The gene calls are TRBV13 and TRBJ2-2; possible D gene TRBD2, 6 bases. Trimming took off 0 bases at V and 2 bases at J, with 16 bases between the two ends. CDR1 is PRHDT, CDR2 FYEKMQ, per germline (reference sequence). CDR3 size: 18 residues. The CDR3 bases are TGTGCCAGCAGCTTAGGGGGCTGGCAGGGAGGTAACACCGGGGAGCTGTTTTTT. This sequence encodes CASSLGGWQGGNTGELFF.

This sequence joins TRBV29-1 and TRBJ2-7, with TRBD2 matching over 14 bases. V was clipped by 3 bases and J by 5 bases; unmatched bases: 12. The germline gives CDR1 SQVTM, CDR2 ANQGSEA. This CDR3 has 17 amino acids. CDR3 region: CSVDRDMGLAGENEQYF. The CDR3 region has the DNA TGCAGCGTTGACAGGGATATGGGACTAGCGGGAGAGAACGAGCAGTACTTC.

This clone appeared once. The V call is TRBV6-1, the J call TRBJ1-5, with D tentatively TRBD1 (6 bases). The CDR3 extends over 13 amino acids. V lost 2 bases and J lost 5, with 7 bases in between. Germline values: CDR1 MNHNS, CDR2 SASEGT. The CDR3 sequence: CASSESGDQPQHF. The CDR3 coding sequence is TGTGCCAGCAGTGAATCAGGGGATCAGCCCCAGCATTTT.

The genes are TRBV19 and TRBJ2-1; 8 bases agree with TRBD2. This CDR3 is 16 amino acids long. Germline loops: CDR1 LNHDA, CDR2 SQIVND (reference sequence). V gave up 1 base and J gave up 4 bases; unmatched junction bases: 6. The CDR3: CASSIVLAALYNEQFF. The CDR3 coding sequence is TGTGCCAGTAGTATAGTACTAGCGGCCTTATACAATGAGCAGTTCTTC.

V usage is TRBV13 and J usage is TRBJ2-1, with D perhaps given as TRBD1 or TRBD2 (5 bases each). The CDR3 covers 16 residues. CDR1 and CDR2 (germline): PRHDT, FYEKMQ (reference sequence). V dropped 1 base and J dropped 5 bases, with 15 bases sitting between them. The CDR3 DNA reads TGTGCCAGCAGCTTAGAAGGGACCCCCGGAGACAATGAGCAGTTCTTC. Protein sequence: CASSLEGTPGDNEQFF.

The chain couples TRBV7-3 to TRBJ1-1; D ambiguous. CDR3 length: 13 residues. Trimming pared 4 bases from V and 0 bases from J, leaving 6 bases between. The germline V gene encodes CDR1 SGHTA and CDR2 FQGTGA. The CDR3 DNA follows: TGTGCCAGCAGCTCGTCAGTGAACACTGAAGCTTTCTTT. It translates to CASSSSVNTEAFF.

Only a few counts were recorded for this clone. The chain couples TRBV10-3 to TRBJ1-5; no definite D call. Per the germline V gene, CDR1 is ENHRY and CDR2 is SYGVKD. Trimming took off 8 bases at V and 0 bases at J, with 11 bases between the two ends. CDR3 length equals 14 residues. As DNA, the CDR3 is TGTGCCATCTCTGCCGCTTATAGCAATCAGCCCCAGCATTTT. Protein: CAISAAYSNQPQHF.

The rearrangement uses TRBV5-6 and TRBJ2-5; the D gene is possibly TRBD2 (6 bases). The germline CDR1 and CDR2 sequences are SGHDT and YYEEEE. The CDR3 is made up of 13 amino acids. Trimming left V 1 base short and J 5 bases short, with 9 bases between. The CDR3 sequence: CASSLSAGETQYF. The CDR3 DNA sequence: TGTGCCAGCAGCTTGAGTGCGGGGGAGACCCAGTACTTC.

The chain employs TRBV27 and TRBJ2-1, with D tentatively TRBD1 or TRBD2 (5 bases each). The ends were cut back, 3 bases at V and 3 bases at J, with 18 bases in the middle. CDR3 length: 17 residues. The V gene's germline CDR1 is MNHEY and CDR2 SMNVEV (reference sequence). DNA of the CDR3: TGTGCCAGCAGTTTCTCCCACGGGACCCGGGACTACAATGAGCAGTTCTTC. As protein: CASSFSHGTRDYNEQFF.

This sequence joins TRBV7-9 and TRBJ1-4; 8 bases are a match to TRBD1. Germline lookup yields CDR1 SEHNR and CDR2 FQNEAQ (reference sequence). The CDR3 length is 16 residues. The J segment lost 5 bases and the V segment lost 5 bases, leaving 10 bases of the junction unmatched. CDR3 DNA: TGTGCCAGCAGCCCCAGGGGGCAGCTCGGGAATGAAAAACTGTTTTTT. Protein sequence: CASSPRGQLGNEKLFF.

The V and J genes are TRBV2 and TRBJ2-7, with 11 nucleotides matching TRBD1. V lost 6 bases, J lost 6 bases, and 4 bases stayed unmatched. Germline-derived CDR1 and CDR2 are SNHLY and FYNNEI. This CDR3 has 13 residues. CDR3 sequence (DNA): TGTGCCAGCAGGGGACAGGGGGTCGGCGAGCAGTACTTC. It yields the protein CASRGQGVGEQYF.

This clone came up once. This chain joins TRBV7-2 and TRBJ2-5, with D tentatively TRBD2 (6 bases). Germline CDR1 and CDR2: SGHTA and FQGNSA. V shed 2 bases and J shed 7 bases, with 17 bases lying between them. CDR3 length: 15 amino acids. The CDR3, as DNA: TGTGCCAGCAGCTTAAGTAGCGGTAGTTCGGGGACCCAGTACTTC. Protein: CASSLSSGSSGTQYF.

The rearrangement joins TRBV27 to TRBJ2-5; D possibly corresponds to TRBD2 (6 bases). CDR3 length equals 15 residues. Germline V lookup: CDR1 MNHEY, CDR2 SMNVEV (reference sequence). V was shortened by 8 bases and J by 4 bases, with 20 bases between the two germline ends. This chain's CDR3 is CASRTGVRGLETQYF. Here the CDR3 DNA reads TGTGCCAGCCGGACGGGGGTCCGGGGACTAGAGACCCAGTACTTC.

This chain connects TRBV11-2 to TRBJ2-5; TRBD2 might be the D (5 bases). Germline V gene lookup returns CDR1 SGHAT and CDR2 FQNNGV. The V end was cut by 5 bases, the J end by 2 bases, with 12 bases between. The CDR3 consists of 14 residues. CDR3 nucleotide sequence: TGTGCCAGCAGCCGCACTAGAAGGCAAGAGACCCAGTACTTC. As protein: CASSRTRRQETQYF.

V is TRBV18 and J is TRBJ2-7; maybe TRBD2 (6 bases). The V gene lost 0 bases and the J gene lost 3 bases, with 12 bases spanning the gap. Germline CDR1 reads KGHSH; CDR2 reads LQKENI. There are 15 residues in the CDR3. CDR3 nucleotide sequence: TGTGCCAGCTCACCACCGGGGACTCCCAACTACGAGCAGTACTTC. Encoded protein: CASSPPGTPNYEQYF.

The CDR3 reads CASSQAVGQGREQYF. Here the CDR3 DNA reads TGCGCCAGCAGCCAAGCCGTCGGGCAGGGGCGCGAGCAGTACTTC. The chain employs TRBV4-1 and TRBJ2-7; D may be TRBD1 (6 bases). Germline V gene lookup returns CDR1 MGHRA and CDR2 YSYEKL. V was trimmed by 1 base and J by 6 bases, leaving 16 bases between them. The CDR3 has 15 amino acids.

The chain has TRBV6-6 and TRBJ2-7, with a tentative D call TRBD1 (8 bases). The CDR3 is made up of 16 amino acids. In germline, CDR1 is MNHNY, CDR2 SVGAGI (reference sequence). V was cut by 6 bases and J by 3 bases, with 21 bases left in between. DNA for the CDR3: TGTGCCAGCAGGGGGGGGGACAGGCACCCAGGCTACGAGCAGTACTTC. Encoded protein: CASRGGDRHPGYEQYF.

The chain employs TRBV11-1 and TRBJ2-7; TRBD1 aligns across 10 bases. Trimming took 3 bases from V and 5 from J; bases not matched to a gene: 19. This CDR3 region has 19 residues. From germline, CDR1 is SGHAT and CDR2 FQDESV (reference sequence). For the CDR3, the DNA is TGTGCCAGCAGCTTGGCGGAGGGACGGTGGGGGACAGGGGTCCACGAGCAGTACTTC. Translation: CASSLAEGRWGTGVHEQYF.

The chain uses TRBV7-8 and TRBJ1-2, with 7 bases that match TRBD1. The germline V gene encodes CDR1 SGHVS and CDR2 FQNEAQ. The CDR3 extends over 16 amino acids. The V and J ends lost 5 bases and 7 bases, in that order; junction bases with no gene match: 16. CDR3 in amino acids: CASSPLSGRQGSGYTF. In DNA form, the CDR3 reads TGTGCCAGCAGCCCCCTCTCCGGGAGACAGGGCAGTGGCTACACCTTC.